The 30 T cell receptor beta chains listed next were all sequenced from one sample in a study of breast tumors, draining lymph nodes, adjacent tissues. TCRdb redid the calling of the multiplex PCR reads with MiXCR, one entry per CDR3 protein. The sample shows roughly 70,000 distinct CDR3 sequences, about 40% of them seen only once. The sample was breast tumor tissue. The receptor set was obtained from a female donor with breast cancer. Some clones in this sample may be carry-over from other donors' samples.

V is TRBV28 and J is TRBJ2-6; D possibly corresponds to TRBD2 (6 bases). Trimming left V 6 bases short and J 0 bases short, with 18 bases between. Germline V lookup: CDR1 MDHEN, CDR2 SYDVKM. CDR3 length: 18 amino acids. The CDR3 sequence: CASSLSGLAFSGANVLTF. The CDR3 coding sequence is TGTGCCAGCAGCCTATCGGGACTCGCCTTCTCTGGGGCCAACGTCCTGACTTTC.

There are many counts of this clonotype. CDR3 sequence (DNA): TGCAGCGTCCTTTGGGGGGAAAAACTGTTTTTT. It translates to CSVLWGEKLFF. This chain links TRBV29-1 with TRBJ1-4; D may be TRBD1 (5 bases). Between the trimmed V and J ends, which lost 6 bases and 8 bases, there was a span of 10 bases. The CDR3 loop spans 11 amino acids. CDR1 SQVTM and CDR2 ANQGSEA come from the germline V gene.

This clonotype occurred a few times. The chain combines TRBV20-1 with TRBJ2-2, with D uncertain. The CDR3 totals 11 residues. V dropped 3 bases and J dropped 5 bases, with 4 bases sitting between them. In germline, CDR1 is DFQATT, CDR2 SNEGSKA (reference sequence). Written as DNA, the CDR3 is TGCAGTGCTAGGCCTACCGGGGAGCTGTTTTTT. The encoded protein is CSARPTGELFF.

The J gene is TRBJ1-6, the V gene TRBV6-2 or TRBV6-3, with D uncertain. Trimming took 5 bases from V and 9 from J, leaving 20 bases between them. Germline V gene sequence: CDR1 MNHEY, CDR2 SVGEGT. The CDR3 contains 16 residues. CDR3 DNA sequence: TGTGCCAGCAGTCCGCGGGGAATTAGCAAGCCTTCACCCCTCCACTTT. Translated, it gives CASSPRGISKPSPLHF.

This CDR3 reads CASTTADRTQPQHF. DNA of the CDR3: TGTGCTAGCACTACCGCCGACAGAACCCAGCCCCAGCATTTT. The chain recombines TRBV12-5 with TRBJ1-5; TRBD1 is a possible D gene (5 bases). V lost 9 bases to trimming and J lost 7 bases, with 19 bases between them. This CDR3 spans 14 amino acids. Per the germline V gene, CDR1 is LGHNT and CDR2 is FRNRAP.

Comments on this clonotype: It may be a read error: a sequence one base away is much more abundant. The chain links TRBV2 to TRBJ1-5; D not certain. The V gene lost 6 bases and the J gene lost 6 bases, with 15 bases spanning the gap. The CDR3 loop spans 14 amino acids. Germline V gives CDR1 SNHLY, CDR2 FYNNEI. The CDR3 DNA is TGTGCCAGCAGGGGCGTGGCAGGCAGTCAGCCCCAGCATTTT. Translation: CASRGVAGSQPQHF.

This clonotype was picked up many times. The chain has TRBV9 and TRBJ2-7; D is unresolved. Trimming removed 1 base from V and 5 bases from J, with 13 bases in between. Germline CDR1 SGDLS, CDR2 YYNGEE. The CDR3 is 14 residues long. The CDR3, as DNA: TGTGCCAGCAGCGTAAGTGGGAAGAACGACGAGCAGTACTTC. Encoded protein: CASSVSGKNDEQYF. The complete variable domain, with remaining parts taken from reference TRBV9 and TRBJ2-7, reads DSGVTQTPKHLITATGQRVTLRCSPRSGDLSVYWYQQSLDQGLQFLIQYYNGEERAKGNILERFSAQQFPDLHSELNLSSLELGDSALYFCASSVSGKNDEQYFGPGTRLTVT.

V and J are TRBV19 and TRBJ1-2; D may be TRBD1 (6 bases). The germline V gene encodes CDR1 LNHDA and CDR2 SQIVND (reference sequence). This CDR3 has 16 residues. Deletions cut 4 bases from V and 5 bases from J, with 20 bases between. The CDR3 nucleotides are TGTGCCAGTAGTAGGGTGGGGGGCAGGGTAGAGTATGGCTACACCTTC. This translates into CASSRVGGRVEYGYTF.

V gene TRBV5-6 combines with J gene TRBJ1-5; a weak D match, TRBD1 (6 bases). Germline CDR1 and CDR2: SGHDT and YYEEEE. The CDR3 has 13 residues. Trimming stripped 4 bases from V and 9 bases from J, with 14 bases between. CDR3 nucleotide sequence: TGTGCCAGCAGCCCGAGGGGACATTCGCCCCAGCATTTT. Translation: CASSPRGHSPQHF.

The chain carries TRBV27 and TRBJ1-5; D call uncertain. Germline V lookup: CDR1 MNHEY, CDR2 SMNVEV (reference sequence). The CDR3 is 15 residues long. V gave up 5 bases and J gave up 4 bases, with 15 bases separating them. The CDR3 sequence: CASSPGLIINQPQHF. The CDR3 region has the DNA TGTGCCAGCAGTCCCGGACTGATTATAAATCAGCCCCAGCATTTT.

This clonotype occurred many times. The chain is built from TRBV6-5 and TRBJ2-1; no definite D call. Looked up from germline, CDR1 is MNHEY and CDR2 is SVGAGI. Trimming took 2 bases from V and 5 from J, leaving 7 bases between them. The CDR3 has 13 amino acids. The CDR3: CASSYTYDNEQFF. CDR3 coding DNA: TGTGCCAGCAGTTACACCTACGACAATGAGCAGTTCTTC.

In its sample, this clonotype was seen many times. The junction departs from germline at one end; a sequencing error may be responsible. The J gene is TRBJ2-7, the V gene TRBV6-6, with 10 positions matching TRBD1. Per germline, CDR1 MNHNY and CDR2 SVGAGI (reference sequence). The CDR3 length is 15 residues. The CDR3 DNA reads TGTGCCAGCAGTCACTCCGGGACAGGGGTGGGCGAGCAGTACTTC. It translates to CASSHSGTGVGEQYF.

This clonotype has a count of ten or more. For the CDR3, the DNA is TGCAGTGCCCCACGAGACGCGGGTTACGAGCAGTACTTC. Translation gives CSAPRDAGYEQYF. The chain uses TRBV20-1 and TRBJ2-7; perhaps TRBD2 as D (5 bases). V was cut by 6 bases and J by 4 bases, with 16 bases left in between. The CDR3 contains 13 residues. The germline V gene encodes CDR1 DFQATT and CDR2 SNEGSKA (reference sequence).

In its sample, this clonotype was seen many times. The rearrangement joins TRBV5-1 to TRBJ1-4, with D tentatively TRBD1 (5 bases). CDR3 length: 14 amino acids. Germline loops: CDR1 SGHRS, CDR2 YFSETQ. Trimming removed 0 bases at V and 5 bases at J, with 8 bases between. The CDR3 DNA reads TGCGCCAGCAGCTTGGGACAGATAAATGAAAAACTGTTTTTT. Protein: CASSLGQINEKLFF.

The chain employs TRBV7-9 and TRBJ1-6; possibly TRBD1 for D (5 bases). Germline V gives CDR1 SEHNR, CDR2 FQNEAQ (reference sequence). CDR3 size: 16 residues. V was cut by 5 bases and J by 0 bases, with 11 bases left in between. As DNA, the CDR3 is TGTGCCAGCAGCAGGGACGGGAGCTCCTATAATTCACCCCTCCACTTT. Residues: CASSRDGSSYNSPLHF.

V gene TRBV6-1 combines with J gene TRBJ1-4, with D uncertain. This CDR3 is built from 15 residues. V dropped 1 base and J dropped 3 bases, with 9 bases sitting between them. The germline V gene has CDR1 MNHNS and CDR2 SASEGT. CDR3 nucleotides: TGTGCCAGCAGTGAAGTTGCCGGGTCTAATGAAAAACTGTTTTTT. It is translated as CASSEVAGSNEKLFF.

This clonotype was recorded at least ten times. The J gene is TRBJ1-1, the V gene TRBV10-3; TRBD1 aligns across 7 bases. Losses at the gene ends were 0 bases for V and 1 base for J; bases not matched to a gene: 2. Per the germline V gene, CDR1 is ENHRY and CDR2 is SYGVKD. The CDR3 length is 15 residues. This CDR3 reads CAISESGTANTEAFF. CDR3 in DNA: TGTGCCATCAGTGAGTCCGGGACAGCGAACACTGAAGCTTTCTTT.

Concerning this clonotype itself: Germline and junction disagree at one end, which may indicate a read error. The chain recombines TRBV20-1 with TRBJ2-1; TRBD2 aligns across 9 bases. Germline assignment: CDR1 DFQATT and CDR2 SNEGSKA (reference sequence). The CDR3 consists of 15 residues. For the CDR3, the DNA is TGCAGTGCTAGAGTGGCTAGCGGGGACACCGGGGAGCTGTTCTTC. Translating gives CSARVASGDTGELFF.

The V gene is TRBV20-1, the J gene TRBJ1-2; 9 bases align to TRBD1. Trimming cost V 1 base and J 4 bases; bases outside gene matches: 7. There are 15 residues in the CDR3. The germline V gene has CDR1 DFQATT and CDR2 SNEGSKA (reference sequence). CDR3 amino acids: CSARGTGDHSYGYTF. The CDR3 nucleotides read TGCAGTGCTAGAGGGACAGGGGACCACTCCTATGGCTACACCTTC.

This clonotype was counted at least ten times. The V call is TRBV20-1, the J call TRBJ2-1; D is perhaps TRBD1 (7 bases). This CDR3 spans 15 amino acids. CDR1 is DFQATT, CDR2 SNEGSKA, per germline (reference sequence). V lost 3 bases and J 2 bases, leaving 14 bases between the germline ends. For the CDR3, the DNA is TGCAGTGCTAGTGGCGGGACAGCCACCTACAATGAGCAGTTCTTC. As protein: CSASGGTATYNEQFF.

This clonotype occurred many times. V is TRBV6-2 or TRBV6-3 and J is TRBJ2-1; the match to TRBD2 covers 8 bases. V was clipped by 6 bases and J by 9 bases; unmatched bases: 16. The germline V gene encodes CDR1 MNHEY and CDR2 SVGEGT. The CDR3 runs to 16 residues. The CDR3 reads CASSPSAGVLLSEQFF. CDR3 nucleotides: TGTGCCAGCAGCCCGTCAGCGGGAGTATTACTTAGTGAGCAGTTCTTC.

This clonotype was seen at least ten times. This chain joins TRBV5-1 and TRBJ2-2; TRBD2 is a possible D gene (6 bases). V was clipped by 4 bases and J by 1 base, with 17 bases between them. Germline V lookup: CDR1 SGHRS, CDR2 YFSETQ. The CDR3 consists of 17 residues. CDR3 nucleotides: TGCGCCAGCAGCCTAAGCAATGGGGGACTGAACACCGGGGAGCTGTTTTTT. This codes for CASSLSNGGLNTGELFF.

The rearrangement links TRBV7-8 to TRBJ2-2, with 11 positions matching TRBD1. V was pared by 5 bases and J by 4 bases, with 6 bases of the junction left unmatched. The CDR3 consists of 16 residues. Germline loops: CDR1 SGHVS, CDR2 FQNEAQ. CDR3 in amino acids: CASSTDRGQGTGELFF. In DNA form, the CDR3 reads TGTGCCAGCAGCACGGACAGGGGGCAAGGCACCGGGGAGCTGTTTTTT.

Comment on this clonotype: An end of the junction does not agree with germline; a read error may underlie this. The V call is TRBV2, the J call TRBJ1-5; TRBD1 might be the D (6 bases). The CDR3 loop spans 17 amino acids. CDR1 and CDR2 (germline): SNHLY, FYNNEI. The CDR3 is CASLSAQGWVSNQPRHF. As DNA, the CDR3 is TGTGCCAGCCTTAGCGCACAGGGTTGGGTAAGCAATCAGCCCCGGCATTTT.

This clonotype was picked up many times. J is TRBJ2-1 and V is TRBV6-2 or TRBV6-3; 9 nucleotides align to TRBD1. The CDR3 totals 15 residues. V shed 6 bases, J shed 4 bases, and the junction held 7 bases outside the gene matches. In germline, CDR1 is MNHEY, CDR2 SVGEGT. In nucleotides, the CDR3 is TGTGCCAGCAGCAACACGGGACAGGGATACAATGAGCAGTTCTTC. It yields the protein CASSNTGQGYNEQFF.

This clonotype came up many times. The chain has TRBV7-2 and TRBJ2-1, with D hard to call. With 0 bases removed from V and 0 bases from J, the gap between germline ends came to 6 bases. The length of the CDR3 is 15 residues. Per germline, CDR1 SGHTA and CDR2 FQGNSA. CDR3 sequence: CASSLAINSYNEQFF. In DNA form, the CDR3 reads TGTGCCAGCAGCTTAGCAATTAACTCCTACAATGAGCAGTTCTTC.

The J gene is TRBJ1-3, the V gene TRBV18; weak D call: TRBD1 (5 bases). Germline-derived CDR1 and CDR2 are KGHSH and LQKENI. V was shortened by 0 bases and J by 4 bases, with 16 bases between the two germline ends. The CDR3 spans 17 residues. The CDR3 loop is CASSPPQARVVGNTIYF. The CDR3 bases are TGTGCCAGCTCACCACCACAAGCCAGGGTGGTCGGAAACACCATATATTTT.

This clonotype was recorded at least ten times. The junction and the germline gene differ at one end; a read error may be behind it. The chain links TRBV7-9 to TRBJ1-2, with D maybe TRBD1 (6 bases). The germline gives CDR1 SEHNR, CDR2 FQNEAQ (reference sequence). The CDR3 runs 15 residues. CDR3 DNA: TGTACCAGCAGCCAGAGTCTATCGGGAAGCGGGGGCTACCCCTTC. This encodes CTSSQSLSGSGGYPF. The variable domain in full, with the rest retrieved from reference TRBV7-9 and TRBJ1-2, is DTGVSQNPRHKITKRGQNVTFRCDPISEHNRLYWYRQTLGQGPEFLTYFQNEAQLEKSRLLSDRFSAERPKGSFSTLEIQRTEQGDSAMYLCTSSQSLSGSGGYPFGSGTRLTVV.

In this sample, this clonotype turned up a few times. The chain joins TRBV18 to TRBJ1-2, with D possibly being TRBD1 (5 bases). The ends were cut back, 6 bases at V and 4 bases at J, with 15 bases in the middle. The CDR3 spans 14 residues. Germline V lookup: CDR1 KGHSH, CDR2 LQKENI. The CDR3 sequence is CASSRGGESYGYTF. In DNA form, the CDR3 reads TGTGCCAGCTCCCGCGGAGGGGAGAGCTATGGCTACACCTTC.

This chain connects TRBV25-1 to TRBJ1-2; D possibly corresponds to TRBD1 (6 bases). CDR1 is MGHDK and CDR2 is SYGVNS in the germline V gene. This CDR3 contains 18 residues. Trimming stripped 4 bases from V and 2 bases from J, with 23 bases between. CDR3 coding DNA: TGTGCCAGCAGTGCTAGGCCTTTTGGGACAAGACTGAACTATGGCTACACCTTC. This translates into CASSARPFGTRLNYGYTF.